The subject of this entry is one TCR beta chain. The data were produced by immunoSEQ multiplex PCR, yet TCRdb's version contains in-frame clones alone and is incomplete. The sample carries 70,000 or so clones, approximately 80% recorded once. Samples were taken at baseline and on day 1 of cycles 4 and 7. The sample comes from a study of OX40 agonist ivuxolimab in advanced cancers. Study in general: Ivuxolimab was delivered to patients intravenously every 2 weeks at doses spanning 0.01 to 10 mg/kg.

The CDR3 has 15 residues. CDR1 is MNHEY and CDR2 is SVGAGI in the germline V gene. Trimming shortened V by 7 bases and J by 1 base, and 17 bases separated the two germline ends. The sample here was CD4+ or CD8+ T cells sorted from blood, taken in a trial of the OX40 agonist ivuxolimab. The TCR comes from an adult with an advanced solid tumor such as melanoma, head and neck, liver or kidney cancer. V and J are TRBV6-5 and TRBJ2-7, with TRBD1 as a possible D gene (5 bases). The CDR3 bases are TGTGCCAGCAATAGAGGCAGGGTGAATTCCTACGAGCAGTACTTC. Encoded protein: CASNRGRVNSYEQYF.